One sample yielded the 23 T cell receptor beta chains listed below, sequenced in a study of cytomegalovirus exposure and HLA in healthy donors. The protocol was immunoSEQ multiplex PCR, while the TCRdb copy is restricted to in-frame clones and leaves out a portion. This sample has under 200,000 clones, with 65% to 90% found just once. Sequencing was performed on PBMCs. All receptors derive from a woman between 18 and 29 years old in good health and CMV-seronegative.

The chain joins TRBV28 to TRBJ1-2, with D possibly TRBD1 on 6 matching bases. The CDR3 runs to 13 residues. CDR1 is MDHEN and CDR2 is SYDVKM in the germline V gene. Trimming removed 6 bases at V and 10 bases at J, with 18 bases between. Here the CDR3 reads CASRPTKQGPYTF. The CDR3 DNA is TGTGCCAGCAGACCGACCAAACAGGGCCCCTACACCTTC.

The V call is TRBV4-1, the J call TRBJ2-7, with TRBD1 matching over 7 bases. CDR1 and CDR2 (germline): MGHRA, YSYEKL. V lost 4 bases to trimming and J lost 7 bases; unmatched junction nucleotides: 16. This CDR3 comprises 16 residues. CDR3 nucleotides: TGCGCCAGCAGCCGCCCGGGACAGAGCATCCTGGGGGAGCAGTACTTC. Protein sequence: CASSRPGQSILGEQYF.

The chain combines TRBV9 with TRBJ2-7; TRBD2 agrees at 10 bases. The CDR3 covers 17 residues. In germline, CDR1 is SGDLS, CDR2 YYNGEE. V trimming: 0 bases; J trimming: 6 bases; junction bases outside the gene matches: 12. In nucleotides, the CDR3 is TGTGCCAGCAGCGTAGATCCAGCGGGAGGGCCGAACGGCGAGCAGTACTTC. It is translated as CASSVDPAGGPNGEQYF.

This clone was counted once. V is TRBV2 and J is TRBJ2-2, with 7 bases lining up with TRBD2. V gave up 4 bases and J gave up 5 bases; unmatched junction bases: 10. The CDR3 has 16 amino acids. In germline, CDR1 is SNHLY, CDR2 FYNNEI. The CDR3 DNA reads as TGTGCCAGCAGTGGGGGAGGGAGGGGCCGGACCGGGGAGCTGTTTTTT. Its translation is CASSGGGRGRTGELFF. The variable domain in full, completed from reference TRBV2 and TRBJ2-2, reads EPEVTQTPSHQVTQMGQEVILRCVPISNHLYFYWYRQILGQKVEFLVSFYNNEISEKSEIFDDQFSVERPDGSNFTLKIRSTKLEDSAMYFCASSGGGRGRTGELFFGEGSRLTVL.

The V call is TRBV4-3, the J call TRBJ2-7; 10 bases agree with TRBD2. Looked up from germline, CDR1 is LGHNA and CDR2 is YSLEER. This CDR3 is 21 amino acids long. V was clipped by 1 base and J by 5 bases; unmatched bases: 23. The CDR3 nucleotides read TGCGCCAGCAGCCAAGGGACGAAATCGGGACTAGCGTCAGGGTTTGGTCACGAGCAGTACTTC. It translates to CASSQGTKSGLASGFGHEQYF.

V is TRBV12-5 and J is TRBJ2-5, with TRBD2 identical over 7 bases. Germline values: CDR1 LGHNT, CDR2 FRNRAP. The CDR3 is made up of 17 amino acids. V shed 0 bases and J 3 bases; nucleotides not matched to a gene: 10. In nucleotides, the CDR3 is TGTGCTAGTGGTTTGGTACCCGGAGGACTAGAGAAAGAGACCCAGTACTTC. It yields the protein CASGLVPGGLEKETQYF.

The chain joins TRBV7-8 to TRBJ1-4, with 7 bases aligning to TRBD1. The CDR3 is 15 residues long. Germline V CDR1 and CDR2: SGHVS, FQNEAQ. J lost 7 bases, V lost 2 bases, and 7 bases had no gene match. CDR3 bases: TGTGCCAGCAGCTTAACGGGACAGTTGTTTGAAAAACTGTTTTTT. Its translation: CASSLTGQLFEKLFF.

This clone was detected once. The V and J genes are TRBV19 and TRBJ1-4; maybe TRBD1 (6 bases). Germline loops: CDR1 LNHDA, CDR2 SQIVND (reference sequence). This CDR3 is 16 amino acids long. The germline V and J ends were trimmed by 0 bases and 3 bases, with 11 bases remaining between them. Here the CDR3 DNA reads TGTGCCAGTAGTATAGACGGGGGGCGAGCTAATGAAAAACTGTTTTTT. Amino acid sequence: CASSIDGGRANEKLFF.

This clone was seen a handful of times. The chain links TRBV7-9 to TRBJ2-7; possibly TRBD1 for D (6 bases). V shed 4 bases and J shed 2 bases, with 12 bases lying between them. The CDR3 length is 14 residues. CDR1 and CDR2 from the germline V gene are SEHNR and FQNEAQ (reference sequence). The CDR3 protein is CASSSVDRPYEQYF. In nucleotides, the CDR3 is TGTGCCAGCAGCTCTGTCGACAGGCCCTACGAGCAGTACTTC.

The rearrangement joins TRBV2 to TRBJ2-3, with TRBD1 matching 9 bases. The germline gives CDR1 SNHLY, CDR2 FYNNEI. The CDR3 totals 17 residues. Trimming cost V 8 bases and J 1 base; bases outside gene matches: 13. CDR3 bases: TGTGCCAGCCTACCCGGGACAGGGATTGTAGGCACAGATACGCAGTATTTT. Protein product: CASLPGTGIVGTDTQYF.

The chain uses TRBV5-1 and TRBJ1-1, with D possibly TRBD1 on 5 matching bases. This CDR3 comprises 17 residues. The V and J ends lost 0 bases and 1 base respectively, with 16 bases between them. The germline V gene has CDR1 SGHRS and CDR2 YFSETQ. The CDR3 loop is CASSLVWGGESNTEAFF. CDR3 nucleotide sequence: TGCGCCAGCAGCTTGGTGTGGGGGGGAGAATCGAACACTGAAGCTTTCTTT.

This chain links TRBV7-9 with TRBJ1-2; D remains ambiguous. Germline assignment: CDR1 SEHNR and CDR2 FQNEAQ (reference sequence). The CDR3 has 12 residues. The V gene lost 2 bases and the J gene lost 3 bases, with 4 bases spanning the gap. The CDR3 spells CASSLRDYGYTF. The CDR3 DNA is TGTGCCAGCAGCTTACGTGACTATGGCTACACCTTC.

The CDR3, as DNA: TGTGCCAGCAGTTTTAGCGGGGGGGCCAATGAGCAGTTCTTC. Translating it yields CASSFSGGANEQFF. The chain has TRBV27 and TRBJ2-1, with 11 nucleotides matching TRBD2. The CDR3 contains 14 residues. After removal of 3 bases from V and 6 bases from J, the junction contained 1 base not matched to a gene. Germline V lookup: CDR1 MNHEY, CDR2 SMNVEV (reference sequence).

This rearrangement joins TRBV5-6 to TRBJ2-5; D possibly corresponds to TRBD1 (6 bases). This CDR3 has 14 amino acids. Germline values: CDR1 SGHDT, CDR2 YYEEEE. V dropped 0 bases and J dropped 2 bases, with 8 bases sitting between them. CDR3 region: CASSLGQGQETQYF. CDR3 in DNA: TGTGCCAGCAGCTTGGGGCAGGGGCAAGAGACCCAGTACTTC.

V usage is TRBV6-5 and J usage is TRBJ1-1; a weak D match, TRBD1 (5 bases). The CDR3 is 15 residues long. Germline-derived CDR1 and CDR2 are MNHEY and SVGAGI. Between the trimmed V and J ends, which lost 0 bases and 4 bases, there was a span of 12 bases. CDR3 nucleotide sequence: TGTGCCAGCAGTTACTCAGGTCAGGGTCCCACTGAAGCTTTCTTT. Encoded protein: CASSYSGQGPTEAFF.

The CDR3 protein is CSARHEETQYF. The CDR3 DNA sequence: TGCAGTGCTAGACACGAGGAGACCCAGTACTTC. The chain joins TRBV20-1 to TRBJ2-5; D gene ambiguous. Germline V gene lookup returns CDR1 DFQATT and CDR2 SNEGSKA (reference sequence). The germline V and J ends were trimmed by 2 bases and 5 bases, with 6 bases remaining between them. The CDR3 sequence is 11 residues long.

The V gene is TRBV6-1, the J gene TRBJ1-1; TRBD1 matches at 8 bases. CDR1 MNHNS and CDR2 SASEGT come from the germline V gene. Unmatched junction bases numbered 7, after V lost 3 bases and J lost 4 bases. The CDR3 runs to 15 residues. CDR3 residues: CASSDQGARGTEAFF. DNA of the CDR3: TGTGCCAGCAGTGACCAGGGGGCCCGGGGCACTGAAGCTTTCTTT.

The V gene is TRBV28, the J gene TRBJ1-2, with 8 nucleotides matching TRBD1. The CDR3 is 14 amino acids. V lost 3 bases and J lost 5; bases outside the gene matches: 5. Looked up from germline, CDR1 is MDHEN and CDR2 is SYDVKM. The CDR3 is CASSFGQGRYGYTF. In DNA form, the CDR3 reads TGTGCCAGCAGTTTTGGACAGGGTCGATATGGCTACACCTTC.

The J gene is TRBJ1-6, the V gene TRBV5-1; perhaps TRBD1 as D (6 bases). The CDR3 runs to 16 residues. V was pared by 2 bases and J by 6 bases, with 15 bases between. Germline CDR1 is SGHRS and CDR2 is YFSETQ. CDR3 protein: CASSLGGRSTNSPLHF. CDR3 bases: TGCGCCAGCAGCTTAGGGGGTCGGTCGACTAATTCACCCCTCCACTTT.

The rearrangement joins TRBV7-2 to TRBJ1-4; D ambiguous. Trimming cost V 5 bases and J 3 bases, with 10 bases left between them. Germline CDR1 is SGHTA and CDR2 is FQGNSA. This CDR3 is built from 14 residues. Written as DNA, the CDR3 is TGTGCCAGCAGCGCCAGCGGATCTAATGAAAAACTGTTTTTT. Amino acids: CASSASGSNEKLFF. The whole variable domain, filled in from reference TRBV7-2 and TRBJ1-4, reads GAGVSQSPSNKVTEKGKDVELRCDPISGHTALYWYRQSLGQGLEFLIYFQGNSAPDKSGLPSDRFSAERTGGSVSTLTIQRTQQEDSAVYLCASSASGSNEKLFFGSGTQLSVL.

The chain combines TRBV9 with TRBJ2-3; 14 bases map to TRBD2. The CDR3 extends over 16 amino acids. Germline CDR1 is SGDLS and CDR2 is YYNGEE. V lost 3 bases, J lost 4 bases, and 4 bases stayed unmatched. CDR3 region: CASSAGTSGGADTQYF. CDR3 bases: TGTGCCAGCAGCGCCGGGACTAGCGGGGGCGCAGATACGCAGTATTTT. The full variable domain, with the rest looked up from reference TRBV9 and TRBJ2-3, is DSGVTQTPKHLITATGQRVTLRCSPRSGDLSVYWYQQSLDQGLQFLIQYYNGEERAKGNILERFSAQQFPDLHSELNLSSLELGDSALYFCASSAGTSGGADTQYFGPGTRLTVL.

V is TRBV4-1 and J is TRBJ1-1; D uncertain. The ends were cut back, 3 bases at V and 0 bases at J, with 8 bases in the middle. This CDR3 region has 14 residues. The V gene's germline CDR1 is MGHRA and CDR2 YSYEKL. The CDR3 loop reads CASSHHSLNTEAFF. As DNA, the CDR3 is TGCGCCAGCAGCCACCACAGCTTGAACACTGAAGCTTTCTTT.

The chain has TRBV4-1 and TRBJ1-1; D is perhaps TRBD1 (5 bases). V lost 2 bases, J lost 6 bases, and 10 bases lay in between. CDR3 size: 13 residues. The V gene's germline CDR1 is MGHRA and CDR2 YSYEKL. CDR3: CASSQKGPSEAFF. CDR3 sequence (DNA): TGCGCCAGCAGCCAAAAGGGGCCCTCTGAAGCTTTCTTT.